This section outlines one TCR beta chain sequence together with its context. Its antigen remains unknown. This sample was included in a study of cytomegalovirus exposure and HLA in healthy donors. Study-wide findings and caveats: High specificity and sensitivity for cytomegalovirus status were reported for the classifier. The authors considered a cluster of highly shared sequence variants likely to be a sequencing artifact. There were reportedly fewer N-insertions in an Asian-associated ancestry cluster than the roughly 670-donor mean, in a later analysis. Earlier analysis found most TCR beta V segments productive about 87% or about 30% of the time.

PCR employed 60 Vbeta and 13 Jbeta primers. The data were produced by immunoSEQ multiplex PCR, yet TCRdb's version contains in-frame clones alone and is incomplete. Of 150,000 to 200,000 clones listed, roughly 73% are singletons. In germline, CDR1 is SGHAT, CDR2 FQNNGV. V was clipped by 2 bases and J by 0 bases; unmatched bases: 6. The CDR3 contains 16 residues. Source material: PBMCs. The rearrangement links TRBV11-2 to TRBJ2-7; 8 positions agree with TRBD1. This clonotype originated in a male donor in good health and CMV-seronegative. This chain's CDR3 is CASSLTGGRSSYEQYF. In nucleotides, the CDR3 is TGTGCCAGCAGCTTAACAGGGGGTAGGAGCTCCTACGAGCAGTACTTC.